Given below is one T cell receptor (beta chain) in context. The sequenced fragment ends 3 residues before the CDR3 boundary, so the rest is inferred from the germline J gene. The V gene's germline CDR1 is MDHEN and CDR2 SYDVKM. The CDR3 totals 11 residues. The V and J ends lost 4 bases and 3 bases respectively, with 4 bases between them. Libraries were prepared by immunoSEQ multiplex PCR; TCRdb keeps only in-frame clonotypes and omits some of them. Recorded for this sample: around 38,000 clones. This specimen comes from a study of T cells in women clearing cervical HPV infection. In the study overall: No precancer developed; the control's incident HPV16 infection cleared within 12 months.

Source material: blood buffy coat. J is TRBJ2-7 and V is TRBV28; no clear D. The TCR was taken from a woman aged 18 to 75 with a cervical HPV16 infection that either progressed to CIN3+ or cleared (not recorded which). The sequenced part of the CDR3 DNA is TGTGCCAGCAGTTACGGCTACGAG. Translated: CASSYGYE. In full, the CDR3 is CASSYGYEQYF.